This is a list of T cell receptor beta chains from one sample in a study of cytomegalovirus exposure and HLA in healthy donors. Using immunoSEQ multiplex PCR, the repertoire was profiled, and TCRdb retains in-frame clones only, with some absent. The data contain about 110,000 clones, around 73% of them singletons. Sample: PBMCs. These receptors all come from a man aged 35-49 years in good health and CMV-seronegative. CDR3s include the opening cysteine and the closing phenylalanine or tryptophan. Fields, in order: V gene, clone size, J gene, D gene, CDR3 protein, CDR3 DNA. D genes are given only for firm matches. The size field is filled for only some rows; it gives once, few, many or a size class.

V gene: TRBV9
clone size: NA
J gene: TRBJ2-4
D gene: NA
CDR3 protein: CASSPGRDIQYF
CDR3 DNA: TGTGCCAGCAGTCCCGGTCGAGACATTCAGTACTTC

V gene: TRBV18
clone size: NA
J gene: TRBJ1-4
D gene: NA
CDR3 protein: CASSPSLGGDGTNEKLFF
CDR3 DNA: TGTGCCAGCTCACCTTCGTTAGGGGGTGATGGAACTAATGAAAAACTGTTTTTT

V gene: TRBV28
clone size: NA
J gene: TRBJ2-1
D gene: NA
CDR3 protein: CASSFVRDNEQFF
CDR3 DNA: TGTGCCAGCAGTTTTGTCAGGGACAATGAGCAGTTCTTC

V gene: TRBV19
clone size: NA
J gene: TRBJ1-2
D gene: NA
CDR3 protein: CASSTDRANFNYGYTF
CDR3 DNA: TGTGCCAGTAGTACGGACAGAGCGAACTTTAACTATGGCTACACCTTC

V gene: TRBV7-9
clone size: NA
J gene: TRBJ1-6
D gene: TRBD1
CDR3 protein: CASSLVLTGGPLPLHF
CDR3 DNA: TGTGCCAGCAGCTTAGTCCTGACAGGGGGACCCCTACCCCTCCACTTT

V gene: TRBV4-3
clone size: few
J gene: TRBJ2-5
D gene: NA
CDR3 protein: CASSQDLILVETQYF
CDR3 DNA: TGCGCCAGCAGCCAAGATTTAATTCTCGTTGAGACCCAGTACTTC

V gene: TRBV6-5
clone size: NA
J gene: TRBJ2-5
D gene: TRBD1
CDR3 protein: CASRSADRVGETQYF
CDR3 DNA: TGTGCCAGCAGATCAGCGGACAGGGTTGGGGAGACCCAGTACTTC

V gene: TRBV29-1
clone size: NA
J gene: TRBJ2-3
D gene: NA
CDR3 protein: CSARGPDTQYF
CDR3 DNA: TGCAGTGCTAGGGGCCCAGATACGCAGTATTTT

V gene: TRBV29-1
clone size: NA
J gene: TRBJ1-1
D gene: NA
CDR3 protein: CSVGQPMGGTEAFF
CDR3 DNA: TGCAGCGTTGGACAGCCAATGGGGGGCACTGAAGCTTTCTTT

V gene: TRBV5-4
clone size: NA
J gene: TRBJ2-3
D gene: TRBD2
CDR3 protein: CASSLGGLAGNTQYF
CDR3 DNA: TGTGCCAGCAGCTTGGGGGGACTAGCGGGAAATACGCAGTATTTT

V gene: TRBV5-6
clone size: few
J gene: TRBJ1-1
D gene: NA
CDR3 protein: CASSLGGRPAFF
CDR3 DNA: TGTGCCAGCAGCCTGGGGGGGCGTCCGGCTTTCTTT

V gene: TRBV5-7
clone size: NA
J gene: TRBJ2-1
D gene: NA
CDR3 protein: CASSLGGRDEQFF
CDR3 DNA: TGTGCCAGCAGCTTGGGGGGGCGGGATGAGCAGTTCTTC

V gene: TRBV18
clone size: NA
J gene: TRBJ1-3
D gene: NA
CDR3 protein: CASSPRSSSGNTIYF
CDR3 DNA: TGTGCCAGCTCACCACGTTCCAGCTCTGGAAACACCATATATTTT

V gene: TRBV28
clone size: NA
J gene: TRBJ2-5
D gene: NA
CDR3 protein: CASSLGAGILQETQYF
CDR3 DNA: TGTGCCAGCAGTTTAGGGGCGGGGATTCTACAAGAGACCCAGTACTTC

V gene: TRBV6-1
clone size: NA
J gene: TRBJ1-5
D gene: NA
CDR3 protein: CASSEIGNQPQHF
CDR3 DNA: TGTGCCAGCAGTGAAATCGGTAATCAGCCCCAGCATTTT

V gene: TRBV7-9
clone size: once
J gene: TRBJ2-3
D gene: NA
CDR3 protein: CASRLSDTQYF
CDR3 DNA: TGTGCCAGCCGACTGTCGGATACGCAGTATTTT

V gene: TRBV25-1
clone size: few
J gene: TRBJ2-6
D gene: TRBD1
CDR3 protein: CASSEPGQSSGANVLTF
CDR3 DNA: TGTGCCAGCAGTGAACCGGGACAGAGCTCTGGGGCCAACGTCCTGACTTTC

V gene: TRBV10-3
clone size: few
J gene: TRBJ1-4
D gene: NA
CDR3 protein: CAIISFRANEKLFF
CDR3 DNA: TGTGCCATCATTTCCTTTAGAGCTAATGAAAAACTGTTTTTT

V gene: TRBV30
clone size: NA
J gene: TRBJ1-5
D gene: NA
CDR3 protein: CAWSVQANQPQHF
CDR3 DNA: TGTGCCTGGAGTGTACAGGCAAATCAGCCCCAGCATTTT

V gene: TRBV25-1
clone size: NA
J gene: TRBJ2-7
D gene: NA
CDR3 protein: CASSVGSEQYF
CDR3 DNA: TGTGCCAGCAGTGTTGGGAGCGAGCAGTACTTC

V gene: TRBV7-9
clone size: once
J gene: TRBJ1-1
D gene: TRBD1
CDR3 protein: CASSPSGDRGHTEAFF
CDR3 DNA: TGTGCCAGCAGCCCGAGCGGGGACAGGGGGCACACTGAAGCTTTCTTT

V gene: TRBV28
clone size: NA
J gene: TRBJ2-7
D gene: NA
CDR3 protein: CASSLNLHEQYF
CDR3 DNA: TGTGCCAGCAGTTTAAATCTCCACGAGCAGTACTTC

V gene: TRBV7-2
clone size: NA
J gene: TRBJ1-2
D gene: NA
CDR3 protein: CASSFPRVVGYGYTF
CDR3 DNA: TGTGCCAGCAGCTTCCCCAGGGTTGTCGGCTATGGCTACACCTTC

V gene: TRBV7-9
clone size: once
J gene: TRBJ1-4
D gene: NA
CDR3 protein: CASSSMGGKLFF
CDR3 DNA: TGTGCCAGCAGCTCAATGGGGGGAAAACTGTTTTTT

V gene: TRBV28
clone size: NA
J gene: TRBJ1-5
D gene: NA
CDR3 protein: CASSLQTLSNQPQHF
CDR3 DNA: TGTGCCAGCAGTTTACAGACTTTAAGCAATCAGCCCCAGCATTTT

V gene: TRBV7-8
clone size: NA
J gene: TRBJ1-2
D gene: NA
CDR3 protein: CASSFASGVSYGYTF
CDR3 DNA: TGTGCCAGCAGCTTTGCTTCAGGGGTTTCCTATGGCTACACCTTC

V gene: TRBV6-5
clone size: NA
J gene: TRBJ1-1
D gene: NA
CDR3 protein: CASSYAGVNTEAFF
CDR3 DNA: TGTGCCAGCAGTTACGCGGGGGTAAACACTGAAGCTTTCTTT

V gene: TRBV6-4
clone size: once
J gene: TRBJ2-2
D gene: NA
CDR3 protein: CASRDINTGELFF
CDR3 DNA: TGTGCCAGCCGGGACATTAACACCGGGGAGCTGTTTTTT

V gene: TRBV6-5
clone size: few
J gene: TRBJ2-7
D gene: NA
CDR3 protein: CASTRGAYAYEQYF
CDR3 DNA: TGTGCCAGCACCCGTGGAGCGTATGCCTACGAGCAGTACTTC

V gene: TRBV19
clone size: NA
J gene: TRBJ1-6
D gene: TRBD1
CDR3 protein: CASSGRQGANSPLHF
CDR3 DNA: TGTGCCAGTAGTGGCCGACAGGGTGCCAATTCACCCCTCCACTTT

V gene: TRBV7-9
clone size: NA
J gene: TRBJ1-6
D gene: TRBD1
CDR3 protein: CASSGQGAIENSPLHF
CDR3 DNA: TGTGCCAGCAGCGGACAGGGGGCTATCGAAAATTCACCCCTCCACTTT